This passage covers 11 T cell receptor beta chains from one sample sequenced in a study of technical replicates of blood from several donors. Using immunoSEQ multiplex PCR, the repertoire was profiled, and TCRdb retains in-frame clones only, with some absent. The repertoire holds 55,000 to 75,000 clones, with 93% as singletons. The sequencing input was PBMCs. All receptors come from a human donor in good health. Some clones in this sample may be carry-over from other donors' samples.

V usage is TRBV18 and J usage is TRBJ1-5; TRBD1 might be the D (6 bases). Trimming pared 3 bases from V and 6 bases from J, leaving 18 bases between. In germline, CDR1 is KGHSH, CDR2 LQKENI. This CDR3 has 16 residues. The CDR3 reads CASSPTSRGEGQPQHF. CDR3 bases: TGTGCCAGCTCACCTACGAGCAGGGGAGAGGGTCAGCCCCAGCATTTT.

The chain links TRBV30 to TRBJ1-2; D possibly corresponds to TRBD1 (6 bases). CDR3 size: 14 residues. V was shortened by 4 bases and J by 0 bases, with 12 bases between the two germline ends. Germline V gene data show CDR1 as GTSNPN and CDR2 as SVGIG (reference sequence). The CDR3 sequence is CAWKSPGANYGYTF. For the CDR3, the DNA is TGTGCCTGGAAAAGTCCAGGGGCTAACTATGGCTACACCTTC. Complete variable domain (other parts from reference TRBV30 and TRBJ1-2): SQTIHQWPATLVQPVGSPLSLECTVEGTSNPNLYWYRQAAGRGLQLLFYSVGIGQISSEVPQNLSASRPQDRQFILSSKKLLLSDSGFYLCAWKSPGANYGYTFGSGTRLTVV.

This clone came up once. The chain uses TRBV6-5 and TRBJ1-6; the match to TRBD1 covers 9 bases. Germline CDR1 and CDR2: MNHEY and SVGAGI. Losses at the gene ends were 4 bases for V and 10 bases for J; bases not matched to a gene: 11. CDR3 length equals 16 residues. DNA for the CDR3: TGTGCCAGCAGTTCGAAACCCGGGACAGGGCAGTCACCCCTCCACTTT. It is translated as CASSSKPGTGQSPLHF.

This clone has only one observation. This chain connects TRBV9 to TRBJ2-3, with 9 bases fitting TRBD2. Germline trimming cut 3 bases from V and 1 base from J; bases unmatched to any gene: 12. CDR1 and CDR2 (germline): SGDLS, YYNGEE. The CDR3 loop spans 18 amino acids. The CDR3 DNA reads TGTGCCAGCAGCGCGCGCCGGGCAGCGGGGGGTGGCACAGATACGCAGTATTTT. This codes for CASSARRAAGGGTDTQYF.

The rearrangement links TRBV7-9 to TRBJ1-6; D is uncertain. The ends were cut back, 1 base at V and 7 bases at J, with 8 bases in the middle. CDR1 SEHNR and CDR2 FQNEAQ come from the germline V gene (reference sequence). The CDR3 consists of 14 residues. For the CDR3, the DNA is TGTGCCAGCAGCTTAGACTCCCCAAATTCACCCCTCCACTTT. Translated: CASSLDSPNSPLHF.

The V call is TRBV7-8, the J call TRBJ1-5, with D maybe TRBD1 (5 bases). Germline CDR1 and CDR2: SGHVS and FQNEAQ. The ends were cut back, 2 bases at V and 4 bases at J, with 12 bases in the middle. The CDR3 consists of 15 residues. For the CDR3, the DNA is TGTGCCAGCAGCTTAATACCAGGGAAGAATCAGCCCCAGCATTTT. Amino acids: CASSLIPGKNQPQHF. Together with reference TRBV7-8 and TRBJ1-5, the CDR3 gives the full variable domain: GAGVSQSPRYKVAKRGQDVALRCDPISGHVSLFWYQQALGQGPEFLTYFQNEAQLDKSGLPSDRFFAERPEGSVSTLKIQRTQQEDSAVYLCASSLIPGKNQPQHFGDGTRLSIL.

This chain links TRBV5-1 with TRBJ2-5, with 7 bases identical to TRBD2. The CDR3 is 13 amino acids. Trimming removed 3 bases from V and 3 bases from J; junction bases left unmatched: 2. CDR1 and CDR2 (germline): SGHRS, YFSETQ. CDR3 bases: TGCGCCAGCAGCTGGACTAGTAAAGAGACCCAGTACTTC. Its protein product is CASSWTSKETQYF.

This chain connects TRBV4-3 to TRBJ2-1, with 14 bases that match TRBD2. V lost 1 base, J lost 10 bases, and 3 bases stayed unmatched. CDR1 is LGHNA and CDR2 is YSLEER in the germline V gene. This CDR3 is 15 amino acids long. This CDR3 is CASSQGTSGGPEQFF. The CDR3 DNA follows: TGCGCCAGCAGCCAAGGGACTAGCGGGGGGCCAGAGCAGTTCTTC.

Notes on this clone: One junction end does not reproduce the germline sequence, and a read error may be involved. The rearrangement uses TRBV5-4 and TRBJ2-5, with 8 bases lining up with TRBD1. Germline CDR1 and CDR2: SGHNT and YYREEE (reference sequence). The CDR3 has 13 residues. DNA of the CDR3: TGTGCCAGCAGCTGGAACAGACAGGGGACGGTGAACTTC. This encodes CASSWNRQGTVNF. The entire variable domain, with the rest obtained from reference TRBV5-4 and TRBJ2-5, is as follows: ETGVTQSPTHLIKTRGQQVTLRCSSQSGHNTVSWYQQALGQGPQFIFQYYREEENGRGNFPPRFSGLQFPNYSSELNVNALELDDSALYLCASSWNRQGTVNFGPGTRLLVL.

The chain is built from TRBV18 and TRBJ1-5; TRBD1 matches 10 bases. Germline V gives CDR1 KGHSH, CDR2 LQKENI. CDR3 length: 15 amino acids. The V and J ends lost 2 bases and 7 bases, in that order; junction bases with no gene match: 5. CDR3 loop: CASSPRQGARQPQHF. The CDR3 DNA is TGTGCCAGCTCACCAAGACAGGGGGCGAGACAGCCCCAGCATTTT. Supplemented by reference TRBV18 and TRBJ1-5, the full variable domain reads NAGVMQNPRHLVRRRGQEARLRCSPMKGHSHVYWYRQLPEEGLKFMVYLQKENIIDESGMPKERFSAEFPKEGPSILRIQQVVRGDSAAYFCASSPRQGARQPQHFGDGTRLSIL.

This clone was picked up one time. This chain connects TRBV6-5 to TRBJ2-5; maybe TRBD2 (7 bases). V lost 6 bases and J 3 bases, leaving 8 bases between the germline ends. CDR1 is MNHEY and CDR2 is SVGAGI in the germline V gene. The CDR3 consists of 12 residues. CDR3 in DNA: TGTGCCAGCAGAGGGGGGGAAGAGACCCAGTACTTC. This translates into CASRGGEETQYF.